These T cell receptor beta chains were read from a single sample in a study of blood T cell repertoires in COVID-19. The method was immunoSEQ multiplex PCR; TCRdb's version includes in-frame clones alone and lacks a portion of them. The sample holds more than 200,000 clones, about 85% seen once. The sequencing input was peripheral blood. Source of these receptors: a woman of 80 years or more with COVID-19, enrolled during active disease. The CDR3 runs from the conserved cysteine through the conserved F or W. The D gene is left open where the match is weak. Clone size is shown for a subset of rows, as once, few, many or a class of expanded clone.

cdr3_aa: CASPGGGGQSYNEQFF
cdr3_nt: TGTGCCAGCCCTGGGGGCGGGGGCCAATCCTACAATGAGCAGTTCTTC
j_call: TRBJ2-1
v_call: TRBV5-4
clone_size: .
d_call: .

cdr3_aa: CASSAPVTGENTEAFF
cdr3_nt: TGTGCCAGCAGCGCTCCCGTAACAGGGGAGAACACTGAAGCTTTCTTT
j_call: TRBJ1-1
v_call: TRBV7-6
clone_size: .
d_call: TRBD1

cdr3_aa: CSVESRGQETQYF
cdr3_nt: TGCAGCGTTGAATCGAGAGGGCAAGAGACCCAGTACTTC
j_call: TRBJ2-5
v_call: TRBV29-1
clone_size: .
d_call: .

cdr3_aa: CASRDRTGPDF
cdr3_nt: TGTGCCAGCAGGGACCGGACAGGGCCGGATTTT
j_call: TRBJ1-4
v_call: TRBV2
clone_size: once
d_call: TRBD1

cdr3_aa: CASRDGQGAANTIYF
cdr3_nt: TGTGCCAGCAGAGATGGACAGGGGGCAGCGAACACCATATATTTT
j_call: TRBJ1-3
v_call: TRBV2
clone_size: .
d_call: TRBD1

cdr3_aa: CASRPGTTTTETQYF
cdr3_nt: TGCGCCAGCAGACCGGGGACTACAACCACCGAGACCCAGTACTTC
j_call: TRBJ2-5
v_call: TRBV5-1
clone_size: .
d_call: TRBD2

cdr3_aa: CASSGSRVRSYNSPLHF
cdr3_nt: TGTGCCAGCAGTGGTTCCAGGGTCAGATCCTATAATTCACCCCTCCACTTT
j_call: TRBJ1-6
v_call: TRBV9
clone_size: .
d_call: .

cdr3_aa: CASSLKGRDFSYNEQFF
cdr3_nt: TGTGCCAGCAGCTTAAAGGGCCGGGACTTCTCCTACAATGAGCAGTTCTTC
j_call: TRBJ2-1
v_call: TRBV7-2
clone_size: .
d_call: .

cdr3_aa: CAWSEGNRGSNIQYF
cdr3_nt: TGTGCCTGGAGTGAAGGAAACAGGGGCTCGAACATTCAGTACTTC
j_call: TRBJ2-4
v_call: TRBV30
clone_size: .
d_call: TRBD1

cdr3_aa: CAIKEGALLNEQFF
cdr3_nt: TGTGCCATCAAGGAAGGGGCCCTCCTCAATGAGCAGTTCTTC
j_call: TRBJ2-1
v_call: TRBV10-3
clone_size: .
d_call: .

cdr3_aa: CASSLVRGGNTEAFF
cdr3_nt: TGTGCCAGCAGCTTAGTGCGGGGAGGGAACACTGAAGCTTTCTTT
j_call: TRBJ1-1
v_call: TRBV7-8
clone_size: .
d_call: .

cdr3_aa: CASSLQGYGYTF
cdr3_nt: TGTGCCAGCAGCTTGCAGGGTTATGGCTACACCTTC
j_call: TRBJ1-2
v_call: TRBV7-3
clone_size: .
d_call: .

cdr3_aa: CASSQTSGSKETQYF
cdr3_nt: TGTGCCAGCAGCCAAACTTCAGGGTCCAAAGAGACCCAGTACTTC
j_call: TRBJ2-5
v_call: TRBV4-2
clone_size: .
d_call: .

cdr3_aa: CASSSPRGAEAFF
cdr3_nt: TGTGCCAGCAGTTCCCCGCGTGGAGCTGAAGCTTTCTTT
j_call: TRBJ1-1
v_call: TRBV6-5
clone_size: .
d_call: .

cdr3_aa: CASSLTGGKNEQFF
cdr3_nt: TGTGCCAGCAGTCTGACAGGGGGTAAAAATGAGCAGTTCTTC
j_call: TRBJ2-1
v_call: TRBV6-6
clone_size: .
d_call: TRBD1

cdr3_aa: CASSSTSGGGWETQYF
cdr3_nt: TGTGCCAGCAGCTCGACTAGCGGGGGCGGGTGGGAGACCCAGTACTTC
j_call: TRBJ2-5
v_call: TRBV7-6
clone_size: .
d_call: TRBD2

cdr3_aa: CAIWDRGGLTEAFF
cdr3_nt: TGTGCCATCTGGGACAGGGGCGGATTGACTGAAGCTTTCTTT
j_call: TRBJ1-1
v_call: TRBV10-3
clone_size: many
d_call: TRBD1

cdr3_aa: CASSIWEGNEQFF
cdr3_nt: TGTGCCAGTAGTATCTGGGAGGGAAATGAGCAGTTCTTC
j_call: TRBJ2-1
v_call: TRBV19
clone_size: few
d_call: TRBD2

cdr3_aa: CASSPSLGAYEQYF
cdr3_nt: TGTGCCAGCAGCCCCAGTCTCGGGGCCTACGAGCAGTACTTC
j_call: TRBJ2-7
v_call: TRBV9
clone_size: .
d_call: .

cdr3_aa: CSVWGQDGYTF
cdr3_nt: TGCAGTGTCTGGGGGCAGGATGGCTACACCTTC
j_call: TRBJ1-2
v_call: TRBV20-1
clone_size: .
d_call: .

cdr3_aa: CASSLEGQGAIYGYTF
cdr3_nt: TGTGCCAGCAGTTTAGAGGGACAGGGGGCTATCTATGGCTACACCTTC
j_call: TRBJ1-2
v_call: TRBV27
clone_size: .
d_call: TRBD1

cdr3_aa: CASRGGQRFNYGYTF
cdr3_nt: TGTGCCAGCAGGGGGGGGCAACGATTTAACTATGGCTACACCTTC
j_call: TRBJ1-2
v_call: TRBV28
clone_size: few
d_call: .

cdr3_aa: CASNPLGGRTEAFF
cdr3_nt: TGTGCCAGCAACCCTCTCGGGGGGAGAACTGAAGCTTTCTTT
j_call: TRBJ1-1
v_call: TRBV6-6
clone_size: .
d_call: .

cdr3_aa: CASSLSQAEKLFF
cdr3_nt: TGTGCCAGCAGTTTATCCCAAGCTGAAAAACTGTTTTTT
j_call: TRBJ1-4
v_call: TRBV28
clone_size: few
d_call: .

cdr3_aa: CASSSPGGTGELFF
cdr3_nt: TGTGCCAGCAGCTCCCCGGGGGGAACCGGGGAGCTGTTTTTT
j_call: TRBJ2-2
v_call: TRBV11-3
clone_size: .
d_call: TRBD2

cdr3_aa: CASSPGTSGGLNEQFF
cdr3_nt: TGTGCCAGCTCACCCGGGACTAGCGGGGGCCTCAATGAGCAGTTCTTC
j_call: TRBJ2-1
v_call: TRBV18
clone_size: .
d_call: TRBD2

cdr3_aa: CASSSGTGGSNTEAFF
cdr3_nt: TGTGCCAGCAGCTCCGGGACAGGGGGTTCGAACACTGAAGCTTTCTTT
j_call: TRBJ1-1
v_call: TRBV5-6
clone_size: .
d_call: TRBD1

cdr3_aa: CASSTLRDRASTQYF
cdr3_nt: TGTGCCAGTAGTACCCTCCGGGACAGGGCCTCGACCCAGTACTTC
j_call: TRBJ2-5
v_call: TRBV19
clone_size: .
d_call: TRBD1

cdr3_aa: CASSPGQGYYGYTF
cdr3_nt: TGTGCCAGCTCACCGGGACAGGGATACTATGGCTACACCTTC
j_call: TRBJ1-2
v_call: TRBV18
clone_size: .
d_call: TRBD1

cdr3_aa: CASSLVLAGGMGEQYF
cdr3_nt: TGTGCCAGCAGCTTGGTTCTAGCGGGGGGAATGGGCGAGCAGTACTTC
j_call: TRBJ2-7
v_call: TRBV5-5
clone_size: .
d_call: TRBD2

cdr3_aa: CASKDPGHYGYTF
cdr3_nt: TGTGCCAGTAAAGACCCAGGGCACTATGGCTACACCTTC
j_call: TRBJ1-2
v_call: TRBV28
clone_size: .
d_call: .

cdr3_aa: CASSLVGTGTYNEQFF
cdr3_nt: TGCGCCAGCAGCTTGGTAGGGACAGGGACCTACAATGAGCAGTTCTTC
j_call: TRBJ2-1
v_call: TRBV5-1
clone_size: .
d_call: TRBD1

cdr3_aa: CAAKGAGRLWDTEAFF
cdr3_nt: TGTGCCGCGAAAGGGGCAGGAAGGCTGTGGGACACTGAAGCTTTCTTT
j_call: TRBJ1-1
v_call: TRBV7-9
clone_size: .
d_call: .

cdr3_aa: CASSLGLPYEQYF
cdr3_nt: TGTGCCAGCAGTTTGGGACTTCCCTACGAGCAGTACTTC
j_call: TRBJ2-7
v_call: TRBV28
clone_size: .
d_call: .

cdr3_aa: CAWRQGGTEAFF
cdr3_nt: TGTGCCTGGAGACAGGGGGGGACTGAAGCTTTCTTT
j_call: TRBJ1-1
v_call: TRBV30
clone_size: once
d_call: TRBD1

cdr3_aa: CASNRGSDYGYTF
cdr3_nt: TGTGCCAGTAATCGGGGGTCGGACTATGGCTACACCTTC
j_call: TRBJ1-2
v_call: TRBV19
clone_size: .
d_call: .

cdr3_aa: CASSTPGNIQYF
cdr3_nt: TGTGCCAGCAGCACGCCAGGGAACATTCAGTACTTC
j_call: TRBJ2-4
v_call: TRBV7-9
clone_size: once
d_call: .

cdr3_aa: CASRGLAGGFTDTQYF
cdr3_nt: TGTGCCAGCAGAGGACTAGCGGGGGGGTTCACAGATACGCAGTATTTT
j_call: TRBJ2-3
v_call: TRBV27
clone_size: .
d_call: TRBD2

cdr3_aa: CATSRDPGNQPQHF
cdr3_nt: TGTGCCACCAGCAGAGATCCGGGCAATCAGCCCCAGCATTTT
j_call: TRBJ1-5
v_call: TRBV15
clone_size: .
d_call: .

cdr3_aa: CASSVSGESTYNEQFF
cdr3_nt: TGTGCCAGCAGCGTGTCAGGGGAGTCTACATACAATGAGCAGTTCTTC
j_call: TRBJ2-1
v_call: TRBV9
clone_size: few
d_call: .

cdr3_aa: CSVPGRGSYNEQFF
cdr3_nt: TGCAGCGTGCCGGGGCGGGGATCTTACAATGAGCAGTTCTTC
j_call: TRBJ2-1
v_call: TRBV29-1
clone_size: .
d_call: .

cdr3_aa: CASGQLLSNQPQHF
cdr3_nt: TGTGCCAGCGGGCAGCTCTTGAGCAATCAGCCCCAGCATTTT
j_call: TRBJ1-5
v_call: TRBV6-5
clone_size: few
d_call: .

cdr3_aa: CASSEQGPGNTIYF
cdr3_nt: TGCGCCAGCAGTGAACAGGGGCCTGGAAACACCATATATTTT
j_call: TRBJ1-3
v_call: TRBV10-2
clone_size: .
d_call: TRBD1

cdr3_aa: CATHRGDRITDTQYF
cdr3_nt: TGTGCCACCCACAGGGGTGATCGGATCACAGATACGCAGTATTTT
j_call: TRBJ2-3
v_call: TRBV10-3
clone_size: .
d_call: TRBD1

cdr3_aa: CASRPGTGVGNQPQHF
cdr3_nt: TGTGCCAGCAGGCCCGGGACAGGGGTTGGTAATCAGCCCCAGCATTTT
j_call: TRBJ1-5
v_call: TRBV28
clone_size: .
d_call: TRBD1

cdr3_aa: CASSMGLAGDPSRLRTDTQYF
cdr3_nt: TGTGCCAGTAGTATGGGACTAGCGGGGGACCCCAGTCGTCTACGCACAGATACGCAGTATTTT
j_call: TRBJ2-3
v_call: TRBV19
clone_size: .
d_call: TRBD2

cdr3_aa: CASSIRELFF
cdr3_nt: TGTGCCAGCAGTATTAGGGAGCTGTTTTTT
j_call: TRBJ2-2
v_call: TRBV6-6
clone_size: once
d_call: .

cdr3_aa: CASSLSGPPSNQPQHF
cdr3_nt: TGTGCCAGCAGCCTAAGCGGGCCTCCAAGCAATCAGCCCCAGCATTTT
j_call: TRBJ1-5
v_call: TRBV21-1
clone_size: .
d_call: .

cdr3_aa: CASSYSGSSGNTIYF
cdr3_nt: TGTGCCAGCAGTTACTCGGGCAGCTCTGGAAACACCATATATTTT
j_call: TRBJ1-3
v_call: TRBV6-6
clone_size: .
d_call: .

cdr3_aa: CASQVRFEFPRNPLHF
cdr3_nt: TGCGCCAGCCAGGTAAGGTTCGAGTTCCCACGCAACCCCCTCCACTTT
j_call: TRBJ1-6
v_call: TRBV10-1
clone_size: .
d_call: .

cdr3_aa: CASNFRGPNTGELFF
cdr3_nt: TGTGCCAGCAATTTCAGGGGTCCGAACACCGGGGAGCTGTTTTTT
j_call: TRBJ2-2
v_call: TRBV6-5
clone_size: once
d_call: .

cdr3_aa: CASDLAGNTDTQYF
cdr3_nt: TGCGCCAGCGATCTAGCGGGGAACACAGATACGCAGTATTTT
j_call: TRBJ2-3
v_call: TRBV5-1
clone_size: .
d_call: TRBD2

cdr3_aa: CASSPTSRTEGEQFF
cdr3_nt: TGTGCCAGTAGTCCTACTAGCAGGACCGAAGGTGAGCAGTTCTTC
j_call: TRBJ2-1
v_call: TRBV19
clone_size: once
d_call: .

cdr3_aa: CASTRKGPGTEAFF
cdr3_nt: TGTGCCAGCACCCGGAAGGGGCCGGGCACTGAAGCTTTCTTT
j_call: TRBJ1-1
v_call: TRBV3-1/TRBV3-2
clone_size: .
d_call: .

cdr3_aa: CASSLPKGANYGYTF
cdr3_nt: TGTGCCAGCAGCCTTCCGAAGGGAGCTAACTATGGCTACACCTTC
j_call: TRBJ1-2
v_call: TRBV6-5
clone_size: .
d_call: .

cdr3_aa: CATSREEGSSYEQYF
cdr3_nt: TGTGCCACCAGCAGAGAAGAAGGGAGCTCCTACGAGCAGTACTTC
j_call: TRBJ2-7
v_call: TRBV15
clone_size: .
d_call: .

cdr3_aa: CASSLGSFGGYTF
cdr3_nt: TGTGCCAGCAGTTTAGGGAGTTTCGGTGGCTACACCTTC
j_call: TRBJ1-2
v_call: TRBV12-3/TRBV12-4
clone_size: once
d_call: .

cdr3_aa: CASSRAGKANYGYTF
cdr3_nt: TGTGCCAGCAGCCGGGCGGGGAAAGCTAACTATGGCTACACCTTC
j_call: TRBJ1-2
v_call: TRBV5-6
clone_size: .
d_call: .

cdr3_aa: CASSVGDRRGASGNTIYF
cdr3_nt: TGTGCCAGCAGCGTAGGGGATCGCAGGGGAGCCTCTGGAAACACCATATATTTT
j_call: TRBJ1-3
v_call: TRBV9
clone_size: .
d_call: .